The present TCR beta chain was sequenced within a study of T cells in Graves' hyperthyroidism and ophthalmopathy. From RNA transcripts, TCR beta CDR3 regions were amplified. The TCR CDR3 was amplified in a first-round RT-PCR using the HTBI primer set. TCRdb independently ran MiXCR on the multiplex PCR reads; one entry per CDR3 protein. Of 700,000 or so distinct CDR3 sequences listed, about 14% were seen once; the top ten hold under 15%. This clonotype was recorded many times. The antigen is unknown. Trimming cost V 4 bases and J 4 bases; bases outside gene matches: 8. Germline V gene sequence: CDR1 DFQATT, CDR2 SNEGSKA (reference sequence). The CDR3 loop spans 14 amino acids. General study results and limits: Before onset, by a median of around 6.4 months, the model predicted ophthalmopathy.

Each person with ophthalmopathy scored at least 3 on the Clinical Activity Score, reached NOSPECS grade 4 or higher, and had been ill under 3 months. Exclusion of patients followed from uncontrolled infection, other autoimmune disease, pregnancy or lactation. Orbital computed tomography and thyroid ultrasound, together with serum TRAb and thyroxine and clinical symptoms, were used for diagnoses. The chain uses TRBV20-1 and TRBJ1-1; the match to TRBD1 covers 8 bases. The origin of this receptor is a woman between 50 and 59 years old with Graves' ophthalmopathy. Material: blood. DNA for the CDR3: TGCAGTGCTATGAGACAGGGGATTTCCACTGAAGCTTTCTTT. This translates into CSAMRQGISTEAFF.